The rows below give T cell receptor beta chains drawn from one sample of a study of CD8+CD57+ T cells in acquired aplastic anemia. TCRdb re-called the reads through MiXCR, storing one row per CDR3 protein. The sample includes under 200,000 distinct CDR3 sequences, 35% to 55% seen only once; the top ten take 1.1%. Source material: sorted CD4+, CD8+, or CD8+CD57+ T cells (not recorded which) from PBMCs. These receptor sequences come from a human donor in good health. The CDR3 runs from the conserved cysteine through the conserved F or W. D genes are given only for firm matches. Clone size appears in some rows only: once, few, many, or a class for an expanded clone.

CDR3aa	CDR3nt	abundance	j_gene	d_gene	v_gene
CASSYGGLAGVEQFF	TGTGCCAGCAGTTACGGGGGACTAGCGGGAGTAGAGCAGTTCTTC	.	TRBJ2-1	TRBD2	TRBV6-2/TRBV6-3
CASSTGQYQETQYF	TGTGCCAGCAGCACCGGACAGTACCAAGAGACCCAGTACTTC	.	TRBJ2-5	.	TRBV5-8
CATSASGGSPGDTQYF	TGTGCCACCAGTGCATCGGGCGGATCCCCCGGGGATACGCAGTATTTT	few	TRBJ2-3	.	TRBV24-1
CASSQTAGGSYNEQFF	TGCGCCAGCAGCCAAACAGCGGGGGGCTCCTACAATGAGCAGTTCTTC	.	TRBJ2-1	TRBD2	TRBV4-1
CASSLGSGLWEKLFF	TGTGCCAGCAGTTTAGGTTCAGGGTTGTGGGAAAAACTGTTTTTT	.	TRBJ1-4	.	TRBV12-3/TRBV12-4
CSAGGLAGVSYEQYF	TGCAGTGCTGGTGGACTAGCGGGGGTGTCCTACGAGCAGTACTTC	many	TRBJ2-7	TRBD2	TRBV20-1
CASREGLASYEQYF	TGTGCCAGCAGAGAGGGGCTTGCCTCCTACGAGCAGTACTTC	.	TRBJ2-7	.	TRBV2
CASSFGVSGISTYEQYF	TGTGCCAGCAGCTTTGGTGTTAGCGGAATCTCTACATACGAGCAGTACTTC	many	TRBJ2-7	.	TRBV7-8
CASSSRQGLLGYTF	TGTGCCAGCAGCTCGCGACAGGGCCTATTAGGCTACACCTTC	many	TRBJ1-2	TRBD1	TRBV5-4
CSARGQGEGSYNEQFF	TGCAGTGCTAGAGGTCAGGGTGAAGGCTCCTACAATGAGCAGTTCTTC	.	TRBJ2-1	.	TRBV20-1
CASSQERGDQTYEQYF	TGTGCCAGCAGCCAAGAGAGGGGAGACCAGACCTACGAGCAGTACTTC	many	TRBJ2-7	.	TRBV3-1
CASSLGLAGGRDTQYF	TGTGCCAGCAGCCTAGGACTAGCGGGGGGAAGAGATACGCAGTATTTT	many	TRBJ2-3	TRBD2	TRBV7-7
CASSSGQYNSPLHF	TGTGCCAGCAGTTCGGGACAGTATAATTCACCCCTCCACTTT	many	TRBJ1-6	TRBD1	TRBV27
CASSPDRVAHEQFF	TGTGCCAGCAGCCCGGACAGGGTAGCTCATGAGCAGTTCTTC	once	TRBJ2-1	TRBD1	TRBV11-2